This T cell receptor (beta chain) comes out of a study of T-cell reconstitution after alpha-beta-depleted transplantation in children. Study-wide points: For some patients, TCRbeta diversity was high at day 60 because of recipient T cells and thymic progenitors that survived. One year after transplant, T-cell counts and diversity came mostly from newly produced T cells.

This clonotype was counted ten times or more. Antigen unknown. The CDR3 has 12 amino acids. The V end lost 1 base, the J end lost 5 bases, and 6 bases lay between the germline ends. Germline V CDR1 and CDR2: KGHSH, LQKENI. It was with unique molecular identifiers that the TCRbeta library was prepared. TCRdb passed the PCR reads through MiXCR, listing each CDR3 protein once. The sample holds hundreds of thousands of distinct CDR3 sequences; roughly 7.8% are singletons and the top ten take 9.1%. Specimen: peripheral blood, collected 360 days after TCRalphabeta/CD19-depleted stem cell transplant. The chain joins TRBV18 to TRBJ2-7, with unresolved D. This TCR came from a female patient aged 2-15 years who had a stem cell transplant for Fanconi anemia, so the T cells may come from the graft donor. CDR3 loop: CASSPLTDEQYF. The CDR3 bases are TGTGCCAGCTCACCACTCACGGACGAGCAGTACTTC.